Listed here are 27 T cell receptor beta chains from one sample, sequenced in a study of cytomegalovirus exposure and HLA in healthy donors. The method was immunoSEQ multiplex PCR; TCRdb's version includes in-frame clones alone and lacks a portion of them. The sample lists around 70,000 clones; 90% to 95% were seen once. Sequencing used PBMCs. These receptors were collected from a man aged 18 to 29 in good health and CMV-seropositive.

This rearrangement joins TRBV6-5 to TRBJ1-3; D is ambiguous. Germline V gene sequence: CDR1 MNHEY, CDR2 SVGAGI. This CDR3 spans 13 amino acids. Here the CDR3 reads CTSRAASGNTIYF. The CDR3 coding sequence is TGTACCTCGCGAGCGGCCTCTGGAAACACCATATATTTT.

The chain employs TRBV7-9 and TRBJ2-5; D possibly corresponds to TRBD2 (5 bases). The CDR3 has 15 residues. Germline CDR1 SEHNR, CDR2 FQNEAQ (reference sequence). Deletions cut 6 bases from V and 1 base from J, with 15 bases between. The CDR3 bases are TGTGCCAGCAGTTTAAGGGAGACAATCCAAGAGACCCAGTACTTC. Residues: CASSLRETIQETQYF.

The V and J genes are TRBV28 and TRBJ1-2; D gene uncertain. The CDR3 has 15 residues. Germline V lookup: CDR1 MDHEN, CDR2 SYDVKM. The V and J ends lost 3 bases and 1 base respectively, with 12 bases between them. CDR3: CASSFPFPSNYGYTF. Here the CDR3 DNA reads TGTGCCAGCAGTTTCCCTTTTCCTAGTAACTATGGCTACACCTTC.

As DNA, the CDR3 is TGTGCCAGTAGTATCTCCTCCGGTACGCAGTATTTT. It is translated as CASSISSGTQYF. This sequence joins TRBV19 and TRBJ2-3; D is ambiguous. Germline V gene sequence: CDR1 LNHDA, CDR2 SQIVND (reference sequence). V gave up 3 bases and J gave up 8 bases, with 9 bases separating them. The CDR3 has 12 residues.

The chain joins TRBV6-1 to TRBJ2-3; D is perhaps TRBD2 (5 bases). The V end lost 0 bases, the J end lost 1 base, and 8 bases lay between the germline ends. CDR3 length: 15 residues. The germline V gene has CDR1 MNHNS and CDR2 SASEGT. CDR3 DNA: TGTGCCAGCAGTGAAGCTTCGAGGGGCACAGATACGCAGTATTTT. Translating gives CASSEASRGTDTQYF.

The chain couples TRBV30 to TRBJ2-3; TRBD2 matches 9 bases. Germline assignment: CDR1 GTSNPN and CDR2 SVGIG (reference sequence). The V segment lost 0 bases and the J segment 3 bases; nucleotides outside the gene matches: 7. There are 16 residues in the CDR3. The CDR3 protein is CAWSVGHGLATDTQYF. CDR3 DNA: TGTGCCTGGAGTGTAGGGCATGGACTAGCGACAGATACGCAGTATTTT. Based on the CDR3 plus reference TRBV30 and TRBJ2-3, the full variable domain is SQTIHQWPATLVQPVGSPLSLECTVEGTSNPNLYWYRQAAGRGLQLLFYSVGIGQISSEVPQNLSASRPQDRQFILSSKKLLLSDSGFYLCAWSVGHGLATDTQYFGPGTRLTVL.

The rearrangement joins TRBV4-1 to TRBJ1-2; no clear D. Germline V gene sequence: CDR1 MGHRA, CDR2 YSYEKL. This CDR3 contains 15 residues. V was pared by 0 bases and J by 8 bases, with 16 bases between. The chain's CDR3 is CASSQEDRRSGGYTF. The DNA of the CDR3 is TGCGCCAGCAGCCAAGAAGATAGGCGATCCGGGGGCTACACCTTC.

This clone was seen only once. The chain links TRBV9 to TRBJ2-7; 8 nucleotides line up with TRBD1. The CDR3 spans 14 residues. J gave up 3 bases and V 4 bases, and 6 bases lay outside the gene matches. Germline loops: CDR1 SGDLS, CDR2 YYNGEE. The CDR3 loop is CASSHRDRNYEQYF. The CDR3 coding sequence is TGTGCCAGCAGCCACCGGGACAGGAACTACGAGCAGTACTTC.

This clone came up once. This rearrangement joins TRBV28 to TRBJ1-5; 9 nucleotides agree with TRBD1. The germline CDR1 and CDR2 sequences are MDHEN and SYDVKM. After removal of 8 bases from V and 5 bases from J, the junction contained 1 base not matched to a gene. This CDR3 is built from 12 residues. The CDR3 region has the DNA TGTGCCAGCGGGACAGGGCATCAGCCCCAGCATTTT. Protein sequence: CASGTGHQPQHF.

The rearrangement uses TRBV19 and TRBJ2-2; TRBD2 matches 9 bases. CDR3 length equals 16 residues. V shed 3 bases, J shed 3 bases, and the junction held 5 bases outside the gene matches. Germline assignment: CDR1 LNHDA and CDR2 SQIVND (reference sequence). The CDR3 bases are TGTGCCAGTAGTATCCTAGCGGGATCTTACACCGGGGAGCTGTTTTTT. This codes for CASSILAGSYTGELFF.

The V gene is TRBV9, the J gene TRBJ2-2; 8 bases are a match to TRBD2. Germline lookup yields CDR1 SGDLS and CDR2 YYNGEE. This CDR3 is built from 18 residues. Germline trimming cut 0 bases from V and 4 bases from J; bases unmatched to any gene: 11. This chain's CDR3 is CASSVATRGSGATGELFF. The CDR3 DNA is TGTGCCAGCAGCGTAGCTACTAGGGGTAGCGGGGCCACCGGGGAGCTGTTTTTT.

The chain has TRBV9 and TRBJ1-5, with D possibly matching TRBD1 (5 bases). The CDR3 totals 15 residues. V was clipped by 4 bases and J by 5 bases, with 16 bases between them. The V gene's germline CDR1 is SGDLS and CDR2 YYNGEE. The CDR3 bases are TGTGCCAGCAGCCTAGGCGGGGGGACGGATCAGCCCCAGCATTTT. Its protein is CASSLGGGTDQPQHF.

This chain connects TRBV15 to TRBJ2-1; 14 nucleotides line up with TRBD2. Germline V gene sequence: CDR1 LNHNV, CDR2 YYDKDF (reference sequence). This CDR3 region has 21 residues. Trimming at V came to 5 bases and at J to 8 bases, leaving 23 bases not matched to a gene. CDR3: CATSCNGEICGGTSGRYEQFF. CDR3 sequence (DNA): TGTGCCACCAGCTGTAACGGGGAGATCTGTGGGGGGACTAGCGGGAGATATGAGCAGTTCTTC.

V usage is TRBV2 and J usage is TRBJ2-7, with D possibly TRBD2 on 6 matching bases. The CDR3 extends over 11 amino acids. Trimming took off 10 bases at V and 6 bases at J, with 13 bases between the two ends. The germline CDR1 and CDR2 sequences are SNHLY and FYNNEI. CDR3 amino acids: CATDPGGEQYF. The CDR3 DNA sequence: TGTGCCACCGATCCCGGGGGCGAGCAGTACTTC.

The chain joins TRBV10-3 to TRBJ1-5; TRBD1 matches at 10 bases. V lost 6 bases to trimming and J lost 5 bases; unmatched junction nucleotides: 4. The CDR3 extends over 14 amino acids. Germline lookup yields CDR1 ENHRY and CDR2 SYGVKD. The CDR3, as DNA: TGTGCCATCAGCGGGACAGGGGCTGATCAGCCCCAGCATTTT. This gives the protein CAISGTGADQPQHF.

This clone was counted once. The chain combines TRBV29-1 with TRBJ2-1; 7 bases map to TRBD2. J was trimmed by 6 bases and V by 7 bases; bases with no gene match: 15. The CDR3 extends over 15 amino acids. Germline V CDR1 and CDR2: SQVTM, ANQGSEA. Written as DNA, the CDR3 is TGCAGCGCCCAAGGGCGGGAGAATCAGGGCAATGAGCAGTTCTTC. This gives the protein CSAQGRENQGNEQFF.

The rearrangement uses TRBV29-1 and TRBJ2-1, with 14 positions matching TRBD2. V lost 8 bases, J lost 10 bases, and 7 bases stayed unmatched. Per germline, CDR1 SQVTM and CDR2 ANQGSEA. The CDR3 loop spans 13 amino acids. The CDR3 spells CSLGTSGSGEQFF. The CDR3 bases are TGCAGCTTAGGGACTAGCGGGAGTGGGGAGCAGTTCTTC.

This chain connects TRBV9 to TRBJ2-1; 10 bases map to TRBD2. Germline V lookup: CDR1 SGDLS, CDR2 YYNGEE. CDR3 length: 18 amino acids. The J segment lost 2 bases and the V segment lost 3 bases, leaving 11 bases of the junction unmatched. The CDR3 reads CASSETPFSGRAYNEQFF. In nucleotides, the CDR3 is TGTGCCAGCAGCGAGACCCCATTCAGCGGGAGGGCCTACAATGAGCAGTTCTTC.

The chain recombines TRBV25-1 with TRBJ1-2; D call uncertain. Germline assignment: CDR1 MGHDK and CDR2 SYGVNS. The CDR3 runs to 12 residues. V was cut by 4 bases and J by 8 bases, with 11 bases left in between. The CDR3 loop reads CASSAELGGYTF. CDR3 nucleotide sequence: TGTGCCAGCAGTGCAGAGCTGGGCGGCTACACCTTC.

This chain uses TRBV12-5 with TRBJ2-7, with 10 bases matching TRBD2. Germline V gene lookup returns CDR1 LGHNT and CDR2 FRNRAP. J gave up 6 bases and V 0 bases, and 5 bases lay outside the gene matches. CDR3 size: 15 residues. As DNA, the CDR3 is TGTGCTAGTGGTTTGGTAGCTAGCGGGAGCTCCGAGCAGTACTTC. Translated, it gives CASGLVASGSSEQYF.

V and J are TRBV6-5 and TRBJ2-7; 7 positions agree with TRBD2. The V gene end was trimmed by 7 bases and the J gene end by 2 bases; junction bases not matched to a gene: 5. Germline assignment: CDR1 MNHEY and CDR2 SVGAGI. The CDR3 runs 13 residues. CDR3 amino acids: CASKRDYAYEQYF. DNA of the CDR3: TGTGCCAGCAAAAGGGACTATGCCTACGAGCAGTACTTC.

The rearrangement joins TRBV11-2 to TRBJ2-3; 8 bases align to TRBD2. The CDR3 length is 16 residues. V trimming: 5 bases; J trimming: 0 bases; junction bases outside the gene matches: 7. In germline, CDR1 is SGHAT, CDR2 FQNNGV. Here the CDR3 reads CASSGKREWSTDTQYF. In DNA form, the CDR3 reads TGTGCCAGCAGCGGGAAGCGGGAGTGGAGCACAGATACGCAGTATTTT.

V is TRBV27 and J is TRBJ2-2; the D gene is possibly TRBD2 (6 bases). Germline CDR1 MNHEY, CDR2 SMNVEV (reference sequence). V was trimmed by 5 bases and J by 4 bases, leaving 14 bases between them. The CDR3 has 15 residues. The chain's CDR3 is CASSTGLAFTGELFF. For the CDR3, the DNA is TGTGCCAGCAGTACCGGGCTAGCGTTCACCGGGGAGCTGTTTTTT.

V and J are TRBV28 and TRBJ1-5; 9 bases match TRBD1. The V gene's germline CDR1 is MDHEN and CDR2 SYDVKM. V was pared by 7 bases and J by 6 bases, with 7 bases of the junction left unmatched. This CDR3 region has 14 residues. The CDR3 is CASIITGGSQPQHF. CDR3 in DNA: TGTGCCAGCATCATTACAGGGGGCAGTCAGCCCCAGCATTTT.

The chain employs TRBV28 and TRBJ1-2, with a weak D call TRBD1 (6 bases). The V end was cut by 7 bases, the J end by 7 bases, with 16 bases between. The CDR3 covers 13 residues. Per germline, CDR1 MDHEN and CDR2 SYDVKM. CDR3 in DNA: TGTGCCAGCACCTTAAACAGGGATGTTGGCTACACCTTC. Protein sequence: CASTLNRDVGYTF.

This chain joins TRBV2 and TRBJ1-4; 11 positions match TRBD1. The CDR3 contains 15 residues. With V trimmed by 7 bases and J by 7 bases, 8 bases remained unmatched. Looked up from germline, CDR1 is SNHLY and CDR2 is FYNNEI. For the CDR3, the DNA is TGTGCCAGCACACCTGGGGGGACAGGGGGTGAAAAACTGTTTTTT. Its translation is CASTPGGTGGEKLFF.

Of note for this clone: This CDR3 is also generated by other DNA sequences in the sample. The chain employs TRBV18 and TRBJ2-6; D perhaps matches TRBD1 (6 bases). Per the germline V gene, CDR1 is KGHSH and CDR2 is LQKENI. The CDR3 has 16 amino acids. Trimming shortened V by 2 bases and J by 4 bases, and 12 bases separated the two germline ends. CDR3 in DNA: TGTGCCAGCTCACCATCGACAGGAGCAGGGGCCAACGTCCTGACTTTC. This encodes CASSPSTGAGANVLTF.